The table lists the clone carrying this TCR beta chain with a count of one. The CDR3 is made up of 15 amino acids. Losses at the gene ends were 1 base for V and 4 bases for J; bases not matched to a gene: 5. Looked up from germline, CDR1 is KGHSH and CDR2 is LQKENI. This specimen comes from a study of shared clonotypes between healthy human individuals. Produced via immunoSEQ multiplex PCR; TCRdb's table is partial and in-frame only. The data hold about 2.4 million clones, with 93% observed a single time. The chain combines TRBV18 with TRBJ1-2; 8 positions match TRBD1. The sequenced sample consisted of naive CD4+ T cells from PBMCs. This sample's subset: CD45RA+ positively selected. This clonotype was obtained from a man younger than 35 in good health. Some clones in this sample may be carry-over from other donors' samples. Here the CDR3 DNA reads TGTGCCAGCTCACCACGGACAGGGAACACCTATGGCTACACCTTC. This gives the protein CASSPRTGNTYGYTF.